This TCR beta chain was observed in a study of blood T cell repertoires in COVID-19 (TCRdb year 2020). In terms of the full investigation: Samples from collaborators originated in the United States, Italy and Spain and spanned both the acute and convalescent phases of COVID-19. The repertoires were released in a freely available public database meant as a resource for research on the immune response to SARS-CoV-2. Nearly every sample came with metadata listing a de-identified subject ID, COVID-19 status, age in years and sex. The dataset comprised deeply sampled blood TCRbeta repertoires from subjects exposed to, actively infected with, or recovered from COVID-19. The samples were drawn from the first 160 participants of the ongoing ImmuneRACE study and from under 1,500 subjects provided by 6 global collaborators. The material from the prospective study consisted of cDNA or gDNA derived from T cells, B-cell-depleted T cells, or PBMCs. HLA class I and class II types, where available, came from metadata supplied by the sample provider rather than from assay-based typing.

TCRbeta CDR3 regions were amplified from genomic DNA by means of the immunoSEQ Assay, a bias-controlled multiplex PCR. The original methods were these. The number of nucleated cells in each sample was estimated by amplification of reference gene primers within the assay. Sequence reads were collapsed and filtered to measure the absolute abundance of every unique TCRbeta CDR3 rearrangement. For each sample, productive Simpson clonality was calculated by taking the square root of Simpson's diversity index across productive rearrangements. The table was pulled from immuneACCESS by TCRdb, which kept in-frame rearrangements only. Such tables lose some clones; where checked, under half of the loss comes from unresolved V genes, and the rest has no known cause. V and J calls and clone size are copied from that table; D and trimming were computed from the DNA. A total of around 190,000 clones appear in this sample, about four fifths of them only once. The leading ten clones occupy 3.2% of the sample.

Trimming takes 2 bases off V and 3 bases off J; junction bases not matched to a gene: 4. CDR1 and CDR2 are drawn from the germline V gene (reference sequence): MNHEY, SMNVEV. The CDR3 measures 16 amino acids from cysteine to phenylalanine. Only the CDR3 portion is preserved as DNA: 48 bases, with reading frame beginning at the first base. On the study overall, not on this receptor specifically: The quantity of clinical and demographic metadata differed by source and by participant and was supplied without curation.

Participants in the prospective study were enrolled through a virtual design, were aged roughly 18 to 100 years, and lived in roughly 24 United States geographic areas. In the prospective study, cohorts were assigned on the basis of participant-reported clinical history obtained from a screening survey and a study questionnaire. Recovered participants in ImmuneRACE Cohort 3 were defined by two consecutive negative NP/OP PCR tests, clearance by a healthcare professional, or resolution of symptoms. In the prospective study, whole blood, serum and a nasopharyngeal or oropharyngeal swab were collected from each participant by mobile phlebotomists. Prospective study participants could optionally give additional blood draws and questionnaires over an approximately two-month period. Before DNA extraction, blood samples from the prospective study were shipped at room temperature or frozen. In the case of this clone: What antigen it recognizes has not been identified. Nothing much larger sits one base from this clone, and base qualities are not available.

Sequencing input: PBMCs or T cells enriched from blood (not recorded which). The chain links TRBV27 with TRBJ2-3; 11 junctional bases match TRBD1. This receptor was identified in a woman aged 25 to 45 who had recovered from COVID-19. The sequenced DNA is TGTGCCAGCAGTTTAGACCGGGACAGGGGGACAGATACGCAGTATTTT. This codes for CASSLDRDRGTDTQYF.